These T cell receptor beta chains were read from a single sample in a study of shared clonotypes between healthy human individuals. Sequencing used immunoSEQ multiplex PCR; TCRdb keeps in-frame clones, though not all of them. The table lists about 990,000 clones, approximately 80% of them singletons. Sequencing input: memory CD4+ T cells from PBMCs. Receptor source: a man younger than 35 in good health. Some clones in this sample may be carry-over from other donors' samples. Both conserved end residues are part of each CDR3. Each record gives: clone size, J gene, D gene, V gene, CDR3 DNA, CDR3 protein. The D gene is left open where the match is weak. A row's size may be missing; if present it is once, few, many or a size class.

clone size: NA
J gene: TRBJ2-7
D gene: NA
V gene: TRBV11-2
CDR3 DNA: TGTGCCAGCAGCTCTCGAGGACAAAACTACGAGCAGTACTTC
CDR3 protein: CASSSRGQNYEQYF

clone size: NA
J gene: TRBJ2-5
D gene: TRBD2
V gene: TRBV10-2
CDR3 DNA: TGCGCCAGCGGGGGGACTAGCGGGAATTTTTGGGCCCAAGAGACCCAGTACTTC
CDR3 protein: CASGGTSGNFWAQETQYF

clone size: NA
J gene: TRBJ2-7
D gene: TRBD2
V gene: TRBV29-1
CDR3 DNA: TGCAGCGCCGAGAGACTAGCGGCAGGTGGGCTCTACGAGCAGTACTTC
CDR3 protein: CSAERLAAGGLYEQYF

clone size: NA
J gene: TRBJ1-5
D gene: NA
V gene: TRBV27
CDR3 DNA: TGTGCCAGCAGTTTATATCCTGCTGGAAGGGTAGATGAACAGCCCCAGCATTTT
CDR3 protein: CASSLYPAGRVDEQPQHF

clone size: once
J gene: TRBJ2-1
D gene: TRBD2
V gene: TRBV7-2
CDR3 DNA: TGTGCCAGCAGTCCTAGCGGCCGCTACTACAATGAGCAGTTCTTC
CDR3 protein: CASSPSGRYYNEQFF

clone size: once
J gene: TRBJ2-2
D gene: NA
V gene: TRBV5-1
CDR3 DNA: TGCGCCAGCAGCTTAGCGCAGCTTAACACCGGGGAGCTGTTTTTT
CDR3 protein: CASSLAQLNTGELFF

clone size: NA
J gene: TRBJ1-1
D gene: NA
V gene: TRBV18
CDR3 DNA: TGTGCCAGCTCACAAGACATAAACACTGAAGCTTTCTTT
CDR3 protein: CASSQDINTEAFF

clone size: NA
J gene: TRBJ2-1
D gene: TRBD2
V gene: TRBV10-3
CDR3 DNA: TGTGCCATCAGTGAGTTTAGCGGGAGTGGCGACGGCGAGCAGTTCTTC
CDR3 protein: CAISEFSGSGDGEQFF

clone size: once
J gene: TRBJ2-5
D gene: NA
V gene: TRBV28
CDR3 DNA: TGTGCCAGCAGTTTTGACTCCCTCCAAGAGACCCAGTACTTC
CDR3 protein: CASSFDSLQETQYF

clone size: once
J gene: TRBJ2-4
D gene: NA
V gene: TRBV4-2
CDR3 DNA: TGTGCCAGCAGCCAAGAGGAGCGGCGGGGTTTGTACATTCAGTACTTC
CDR3 protein: CASSQEERRGLYIQYF

clone size: NA
J gene: TRBJ2-3
D gene: NA
V gene: TRBV28
CDR3 DNA: TGTGCCAGCAGTTTACTGGGGAGCACAGATACGCAGTATTTT
CDR3 protein: CASSLLGSTDTQYF

clone size: NA
J gene: TRBJ2-7
D gene: TRBD1
V gene: TRBV6-5
CDR3 DNA: TGTGCCAGCAGCAGGGGGCAGGGGAACGAGCAGTACTTC
CDR3 protein: CASSRGQGNEQYF

clone size: NA
J gene: TRBJ1-1
D gene: NA
V gene: TRBV19
CDR3 DNA: TGTGCCAGTAGTATTTATTGGGGGGCCGGCACTGAAGCTTTCTTT
CDR3 protein: CASSIYWGAGTEAFF

clone size: once
J gene: TRBJ2-5
D gene: NA
V gene: TRBV7-2
CDR3 DNA: TGTGCCAGCAGCTTCAATGGCCCTGGGGCTCCCCAAGAGACCCAGTACTTC
CDR3 protein: CASSFNGPGAPQETQYF

clone size: few
J gene: TRBJ2-5
D gene: NA
V gene: TRBV5-6
CDR3 DNA: TGTGCCAGCAGCTGGCCAGGACAGTCTGGGGGGCAGACCCAGTACTTC
CDR3 protein: CASSWPGQSGGQTQYF

clone size: NA
J gene: TRBJ2-1
D gene: NA
V gene: TRBV15
CDR3 DNA: TGTGCCACCAGCAGAGCCGGGCTAGCAGGTGAGCAGTTCTTC
CDR3 protein: CATSRAGLAGEQFF

clone size: NA
J gene: TRBJ1-1
D gene: TRBD1
V gene: TRBV6-6
CDR3 DNA: TGTGCCAGCAGTGGGACAGCACACACTGAAGCTTTCTTT
CDR3 protein: CASSGTAHTEAFF

clone size: NA
J gene: TRBJ1-2
D gene: NA
V gene: TRBV28
CDR3 DNA: TGTGCCAGCAGTCAAACAGGACCTTATGGCTACACCTTC
CDR3 protein: CASSQTGPYGYTF

clone size: once
J gene: TRBJ2-5
D gene: TRBD1
V gene: TRBV29-1
CDR3 DNA: TGCAGCGTTGCCCTACAGGGGGGAGAGACCCAGTACTTC
CDR3 protein: CSVALQGGETQYF

clone size: NA
J gene: TRBJ1-5
D gene: NA
V gene: TRBV2
CDR3 DNA: TGTGCCAGCGGGAAAGGGAACAATCAGCCCCAGCATTTT
CDR3 protein: CASGKGNNQPQHF

clone size: once
J gene: TRBJ1-5
D gene: NA
V gene: TRBV18
CDR3 DNA: TGTGCCAGCTCACCCGGGGGGCGATCGGAGCCCCAGCATTTT
CDR3 protein: CASSPGGRSEPQHF

clone size: NA
J gene: TRBJ2-1
D gene: TRBD2
V gene: TRBV10-3
CDR3 DNA: TGTGCCATCAGTGAAGGGCTAGCGGGAGGGCTGAGAGAGCAGTTCTTC
CDR3 protein: CAISEGLAGGLREQFF

clone size: NA
J gene: TRBJ2-5
D gene: TRBD1
V gene: TRBV6-1
CDR3 DNA: TGTGCCAGCAGTCTTCGGACAGGGAACAGGGAGACCCAGTACTTC
CDR3 protein: CASSLRTGNRETQYF

clone size: once
J gene: TRBJ2-7
D gene: TRBD2
V gene: TRBV5-4
CDR3 DNA: TGTGCCAGCAGCTTGCGGGGGGGATTCTACGAGCAGTACTTC
CDR3 protein: CASSLRGGFYEQYF

clone size: many
J gene: TRBJ2-2
D gene: TRBD2
V gene: TRBV6-1
CDR3 DNA: TGTGCCAGCAGTGCTGTAGCGGGAGGTTTCACCGGGGAGCTGTTTTTT
CDR3 protein: CASSAVAGGFTGELFF

clone size: NA
J gene: TRBJ2-2
D gene: NA
V gene: TRBV28
CDR3 DNA: TGTGCCAGCAGTTTAACGGAGAGGGAGCTGTTTTTT
CDR3 protein: CASSLTERELFF

clone size: NA
J gene: TRBJ2-5
D gene: TRBD2
V gene: TRBV19
CDR3 DNA: TGTGCCAGTAGTATAGACATACGACTAGCGGGAGGGCCCTCGGTGACCCAGTACTTC
CDR3 protein: CASSIDIRLAGGPSVTQYF

clone size: NA
J gene: TRBJ1-2
D gene: NA
V gene: TRBV7-2
CDR3 DNA: TGTGCCAGCAGCTTAATCCTGGGCCTCTACACCTTC
CDR3 protein: CASSLILGLYTF

clone size: NA
J gene: TRBJ1-2
D gene: NA
V gene: TRBV30
CDR3 DNA: TGTGCCTGGAGCGACGACAGACTACATGGCTACACCTTC
CDR3 protein: CAWSDDRLHGYTF

clone size: NA
J gene: TRBJ2-3
D gene: TRBD2
V gene: TRBV18
CDR3 DNA: TGTGCCAGCTCTACCCTGGGGAAAGAGGGAAGGAGCGGGAAACTCCTGGATACGCAGTATTTT
CDR3 protein: CASSTLGKEGRSGKLLDTQYF

clone size: NA
J gene: TRBJ1-4
D gene: TRBD1
V gene: TRBV30
CDR3 DNA: TGTGCCTGGAGACCCAGGGGGAGTGAAAAACTGTTTTTT
CDR3 protein: CAWRPRGSEKLFF

clone size: NA
J gene: TRBJ2-1
D gene: TRBD1
V gene: TRBV28
CDR3 DNA: TGTGCCAGCGGACAGGGGACAGTCAATGAGCAGTTCTTC
CDR3 protein: CASGQGTVNEQFF

clone size: once
J gene: TRBJ1-1
D gene: TRBD1
V gene: TRBV28
CDR3 DNA: TGTGCCAGCCAAAGGACAGGGGAAGCTTTCTTT
CDR3 protein: CASQRTGEAFF

clone size: NA
J gene: TRBJ2-7
D gene: TRBD1
V gene: TRBV29-1
CDR3 DNA: TGCAGCGCCAGGGGGCACTACGAGCAGTACTTC
CDR3 protein: CSARGHYEQYF

clone size: NA
J gene: TRBJ2-3
D gene: NA
V gene: TRBV14
CDR3 DNA: TGTGCCAGCAGCCAAGGGCTCGTAGGGGGTTATACGCAGTATTTT
CDR3 protein: CASSQGLVGGYTQYF

clone size: NA
J gene: TRBJ2-2
D gene: NA
V gene: TRBV7-2
CDR3 DNA: TGTGCCAGCAGCTTGGGATACAGCACCGGGGAGCTGTTTTTT
CDR3 protein: CASSLGYSTGELFF

clone size: NA
J gene: TRBJ2-1
D gene: NA
V gene: TRBV7-2
CDR3 DNA: TGTGCCAGCAGTCTGTTAGGACCTACAGACAATGAGCAGTTCTTC
CDR3 protein: CASSLLGPTDNEQFF

clone size: NA
J gene: TRBJ2-4
D gene: NA
V gene: TRBV11-1
CDR3 DNA: TGTGCCAGCAGCTTAGCGCTCCAAACTCCCATTCAGTACTTC
CDR3 protein: CASSLALQTPIQYF

clone size: NA
J gene: TRBJ1-2
D gene: NA
V gene: TRBV2
CDR3 DNA: TGTGCCAGCAGTAGCTCAGTACTTTATGGCTACACCTTC
CDR3 protein: CASSSSVLYGYTF

clone size: NA
J gene: TRBJ2-4
D gene: TRBD2
V gene: TRBV19
CDR3 DNA: TGTGCCAGTAGTATAGCGGGAGGGACCAAAAACATTCAGTACTTC
CDR3 protein: CASSIAGGTKNIQYF

clone size: NA
J gene: TRBJ1-2
D gene: NA
V gene: TRBV5-6
CDR3 DNA: TGTGCCAGCAGCCGGGTCGGGCCCTATTATGGCTACACCTTC
CDR3 protein: CASSRVGPYYGYTF